What follows are 16 T cell receptor beta chains derived from one specimen sequenced in a study of blood T cell repertoires in COVID-19. Assay used: immunoSEQ multiplex PCR; TCRdb lists only in-frame clones, some missing. The data contain about 26,000 clones, around 86% of them seen just once; the ten biggest clones take up approximately 12%. Sequenced material: peripheral blood. The receptor set was obtained from a human donor in a cohort sampled during active COVID-19. The donor label of this sample is uncertain.

In its sample, this clone was seen a few times. V is TRBV6-2 or TRBV6-3 and J is TRBJ2-7; no reliable D call. This CDR3 is 14 amino acids long. The germline gives CDR1 MNHEY, CDR2 SVGEGT. Trimming stripped 0 bases from V and 3 bases from J, with 9 bases between. The CDR3 reads CASSYSGQHYEQYF. The CDR3 nucleotides read TGTGCCAGCAGTTACTCGGGCCAGCACTACGAGCAGTACTTC.

This sequence joins TRBV3-1 (or the pseudogene TRBV3-2) and TRBJ2-2; TRBD1 aligns across 7 bases. The CDR3 totals 15 residues. V shed 3 bases, J shed 1 base, and the junction held 2 bases outside the gene matches. The germline CDR1 and CDR2 sequences are LGHDT and YNNKEL (reference sequence). This CDR3 reads CASSHRQGNTGELFF. Here the CDR3 DNA reads TGTGCCAGCAGCCATCGACAGGGGAACACCGGGGAGCTGTTTTTT.

This clone was found a few times. The chain employs TRBV4-1 and TRBJ2-2, with D perhaps matching TRBD2 (7 bases). Trimming cost V 7 bases and J 2 bases, with 20 bases left between them. The CDR3 runs to 17 residues. CDR1 and CDR2 (germline): MGHRA, YSYEKL. This chain's CDR3 is CASMGGRAGANTGELFF. The DNA for the CDR3 is TGCGCCAGCATGGGGGGTAGGGCGGGGGCCAACACCGGGGAGCTGTTTTTT.

This sequence joins TRBV9 and TRBJ2-1, with D maybe TRBD1 (5 bases). This CDR3 comprises 16 residues. Germline V lookup: CDR1 SGDLS, CDR2 YYNGEE. The V end lost 0 bases, the J end lost 4 bases, and 14 bases lay between the germline ends. CDR3 DNA sequence: TGTGCCAGCAGCGTAGGTGGGCAGGGATTATACAATGAGCAGTTCTTC. Protein product: CASSVGGQGLYNEQFF. Full variable domain (missing parts from reference TRBV9 and TRBJ2-1): DSGVTQTPKHLITATGQRVTLRCSPRSGDLSVYWYQQSLDQGLQFLIQYYNGEERAKGNILERFSAQQFPDLHSELNLSSLELGDSALYFCASSVGGQGLYNEQFFGPGTRLTVL.

The V gene is TRBV7-9, the J gene TRBJ1-1; 7 bases are a match to TRBD1. The CDR3 is made up of 14 amino acids. Trimming took 5 bases from V and 0 from J; bases not matched to a gene: 3. Per the germline V gene, CDR1 is SEHNR and CDR2 is FQNEAQ (reference sequence). This CDR3 is CASSQTGLNTEAFF. Written as DNA, the CDR3 is TGTGCCAGCAGCCAGACAGGGTTGAACACTGAAGCTTTCTTT.

The chain recombines TRBV7-8 with TRBJ2-7; tentative D call: TRBD1 (6 bases). V was cut by 4 bases and J by 3 bases, with 13 bases left in between. This CDR3 spans 14 amino acids. The germline CDR1 and CDR2 sequences are SGHVS and FQNEAQ. The chain's CDR3 is CASSSWQGNYEQYF. CDR3 in DNA: TGTGCCAGCAGCTCGTGGCAGGGGAACTACGAGCAGTACTTC.

This chain links TRBV5-4 with TRBJ2-7, with D perhaps matching TRBD2 (7 bases). The CDR3 runs 15 residues. Germline loops: CDR1 SGHNT, CDR2 YYREEE (reference sequence). V was cut by 7 bases and J by 0 bases, with 17 bases left in between. The CDR3 spells CASGTRGGPSYEQYF. CDR3 in DNA: TGTGCCAGCGGCACGAGGGGGGGACCCTCCTACGAGCAGTACTTC.

The J gene is TRBJ1-6, the V gene TRBV2; no clear D. Germline-derived CDR1 and CDR2 are SNHLY and FYNNEI. Trimming cost V 4 bases and J 10 bases, with 8 bases left between them. This CDR3 is built from 12 residues. CDR3 in DNA: TGTGCCAGCAGTGGACTCCAGTCACCCCTCCACTTT. This encodes CASSGLQSPLHF.

The CDR3 sequence is CASSGLAGGPSYNEQFF. The CDR3 DNA is TGTGCCAGCTCCGGACTAGCGGGGGGGCCCTCCTACAATGAGCAGTTCTTC. The chain uses TRBV2 and TRBJ2-1, with 15 bases fitting TRBD2. The CDR3 has 17 residues. With V trimmed by 8 bases and J by 0 bases, 5 bases remained unmatched. The germline CDR1 and CDR2 sequences are SNHLY and FYNNEI.

This chain joins TRBV7-6 and TRBJ2-2; D is unclear. Trimming stripped 3 bases from V and 3 bases from J, with 17 bases between. The germline CDR1 and CDR2 sequences are SGHVS and FNYEAQ. The CDR3 runs to 17 residues. CDR3 loop: CASSLKVSREDTGELFF. The DNA for the CDR3 is TGTGCCAGCAGCTTGAAGGTGTCGAGAGAGGACACCGGGGAGCTGTTTTTT.

The genes are TRBV5-1 and TRBJ2-3; TRBD2 aligns across 11 bases. The CDR3 is made up of 16 amino acids. The V segment lost 5 bases and the J segment 1 base; nucleotides outside the gene matches: 6. The V gene's germline CDR1 is SGHRS and CDR2 YFSETQ. The CDR3 here is CASSSGGALGTDTQYF. In nucleotides, the CDR3 is TGCGCCAGCAGTAGCGGGGGGGCCCTGGGCACAGATACGCAGTATTTT.

The chain links TRBV6-6 to TRBJ2-5; 8 nucleotides align to TRBD2. This CDR3 has 13 residues. Germline trimming cut 8 bases from V and 5 bases from J; bases unmatched to any gene: 7. Germline V gene lookup returns CDR1 MNHNY and CDR2 SVGAGI (reference sequence). The CDR3 DNA reads TGTGCCAGCCGAAGGACGGGGGGGGAGACCCAGTACTTC. Protein: CASRRTGGETQYF.

The chain uses TRBV30 and TRBJ2-2; D may be TRBD1 (5 bases). With 5 bases removed from V and 3 bases from J, the gap between germline ends came to 16 bases. CDR1 is GTSNPN and CDR2 is SVGIG in the germline V gene (reference sequence). This CDR3 comprises 15 residues. Here the CDR3 DNA reads TGTGCCTGGGATCTCGTGGGGCCTCACACCGGGGAGCTGTTTTTT. This encodes CAWDLVGPHTGELFF.

The V and J genes are TRBV18 and TRBJ2-7; perhaps TRBD1 as D (7 bases). Trimming removed 6 bases from V and 5 bases from J, with 14 bases in between. Germline V gene lookup returns CDR1 KGHSH and CDR2 LQKENI. This CDR3 has 13 amino acids. The CDR3 protein is CASSLQGRNEQYF. The CDR3 region has the DNA TGTGCCAGCTCGTTACAGGGGAGGAACGAGCAGTACTTC.

This chain links TRBV6-5 with TRBJ2-7; the match to TRBD2 covers 11 bases. With 3 bases clipped from V and 0 bases from J, the junction kept 1 base outside the gene matches. Germline CDR1 MNHEY, CDR2 SVGAGI. The CDR3 has 15 residues. CDR3 loop: CASSYTSGGSYEQYF. In nucleotides, the CDR3 is TGTGCCAGCAGTTATACTAGCGGGGGCTCCTACGAGCAGTACTTC.

The V gene is TRBV6-2 or TRBV6-3, the J gene TRBJ1-1; perhaps TRBD1 as D (5 bases). The V gene lost 0 bases and the J gene lost 11 bases, with 19 bases spanning the gap. The CDR3 extends over 15 amino acids. CDR1 MNHEY and CDR2 SVGEGT come from the germline V gene. The CDR3 nucleotides read TGTGCCAGCAGTTACTCGGGGGATCAAGATCGGGAGGCTTTCTTT. Protein product: CASSYSGDQDREAFF.